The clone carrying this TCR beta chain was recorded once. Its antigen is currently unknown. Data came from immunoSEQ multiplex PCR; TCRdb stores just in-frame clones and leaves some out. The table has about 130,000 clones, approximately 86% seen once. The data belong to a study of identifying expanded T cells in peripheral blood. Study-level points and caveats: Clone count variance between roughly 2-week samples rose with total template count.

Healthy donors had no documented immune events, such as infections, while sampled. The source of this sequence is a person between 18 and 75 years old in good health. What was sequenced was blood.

The CDR3 region is CASTGQGSNSPLHF. CDR3 nucleotides: TGTGCCAGCACTGGACAGGGAAGTAATTCACCCCTCCACTTT. The chain employs TRBV6-6 and TRBJ1-6; 8 nucleotides agree with TRBD1. The CDR3 spans 14 residues. Unmatched junction bases numbered 5, after V lost 7 bases and J lost 6 bases. CDR1 and CDR2 from the germline V gene are MNHNY and SVGAGI (reference sequence).